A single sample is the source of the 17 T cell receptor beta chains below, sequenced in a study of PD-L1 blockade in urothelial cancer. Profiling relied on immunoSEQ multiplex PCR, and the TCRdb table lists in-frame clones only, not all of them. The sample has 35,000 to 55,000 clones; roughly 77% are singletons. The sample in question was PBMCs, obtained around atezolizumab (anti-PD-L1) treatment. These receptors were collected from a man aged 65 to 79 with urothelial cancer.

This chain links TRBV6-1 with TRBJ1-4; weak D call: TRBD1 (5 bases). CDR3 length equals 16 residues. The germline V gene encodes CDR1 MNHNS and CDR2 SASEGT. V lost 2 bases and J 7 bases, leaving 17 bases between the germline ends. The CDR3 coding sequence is TGTGCCAGCAGTGAATCTGAGGACCCGGGGGGTGAAAAACTGTTTTTT. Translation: CASSESEDPGGEKLFF.

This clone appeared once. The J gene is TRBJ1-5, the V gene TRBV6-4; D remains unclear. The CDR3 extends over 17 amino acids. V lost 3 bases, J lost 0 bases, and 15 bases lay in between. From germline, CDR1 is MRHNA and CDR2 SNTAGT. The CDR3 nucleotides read TGTGCCAGCAGTGAGGTGAATGAGGAAGATAGCAATCAGCCCCAGCATTTT. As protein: CASSEVNEEDSNQPQHF.

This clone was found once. CDR3 region: CASINPSGRPSTDTQYF. The CDR3 bases are TGTGCCAGCATTAATCCTAGCGGGCGACCTAGCACAGATACGCAGTATTTT. This chain links TRBV5-8 with TRBJ2-3; TRBD2 matches 8 bases. CDR3 length: 17 amino acids. V gave up 6 bases and J gave up 0 bases; unmatched junction bases: 12. Germline V gene sequence: CDR1 SGHTS, CDR2 YDEGEE.

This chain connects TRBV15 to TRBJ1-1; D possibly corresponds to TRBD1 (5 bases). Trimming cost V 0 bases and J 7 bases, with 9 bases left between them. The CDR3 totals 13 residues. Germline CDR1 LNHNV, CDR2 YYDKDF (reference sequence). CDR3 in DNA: TGTGCCACCAGCAGAGAAGGTACAGGTGAAGCTTTCTTT. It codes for CATSREGTGEAFF.

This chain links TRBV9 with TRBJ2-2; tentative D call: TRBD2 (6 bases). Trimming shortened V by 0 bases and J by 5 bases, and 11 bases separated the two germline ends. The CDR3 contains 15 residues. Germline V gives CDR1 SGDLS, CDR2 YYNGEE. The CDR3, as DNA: TGTGCCAGCAGCGTAGGTGGGAGCGGGACCGGGGAGCTGTTTTTT. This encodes CASSVGGSGTGELFF.

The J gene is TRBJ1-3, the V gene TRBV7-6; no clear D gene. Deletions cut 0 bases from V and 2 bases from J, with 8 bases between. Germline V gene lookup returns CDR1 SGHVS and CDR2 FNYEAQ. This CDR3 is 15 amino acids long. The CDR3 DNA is TGTGCCAGCAGCTTAGCGGCGGGGACTGGAAACACCATATATTTT. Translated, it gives CASSLAAGTGNTIYF.

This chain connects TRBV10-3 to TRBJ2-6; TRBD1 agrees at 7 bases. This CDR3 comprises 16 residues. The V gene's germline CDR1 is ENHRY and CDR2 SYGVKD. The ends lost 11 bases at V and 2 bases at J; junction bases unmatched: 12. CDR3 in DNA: TGTGCCGTCCCTCGGGACAGTAGGACTGGGGCCAACGTCCTGACTTTC. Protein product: CAVPRDSRTGANVLTF.

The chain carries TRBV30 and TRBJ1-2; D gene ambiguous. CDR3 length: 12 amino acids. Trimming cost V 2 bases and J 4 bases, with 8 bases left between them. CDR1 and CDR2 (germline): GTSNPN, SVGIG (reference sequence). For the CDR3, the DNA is TGTGCCTGGAGTATGGCACGCTATGGCTACACCTTC. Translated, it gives CAWSMARYGYTF. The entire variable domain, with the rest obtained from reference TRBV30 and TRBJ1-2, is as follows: SQTIHQWPATLVQPVGSPLSLECTVEGTSNPNLYWYRQAAGRGLQLLFYSVGIGQISSEVPQNLSASRPQDRQFILSSKKLLLSDSGFYLCAWSMARYGYTFGSGTRLTVV.

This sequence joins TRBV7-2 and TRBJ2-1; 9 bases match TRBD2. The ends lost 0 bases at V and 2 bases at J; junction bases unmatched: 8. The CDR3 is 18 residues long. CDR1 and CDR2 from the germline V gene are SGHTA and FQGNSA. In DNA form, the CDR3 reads TGTGCCAGCAGCTTAGCGCTTGGAGCGGGAGGCCCCTACAATGAGCAGTTCTTC. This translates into CASSLALGAGGPYNEQFF.

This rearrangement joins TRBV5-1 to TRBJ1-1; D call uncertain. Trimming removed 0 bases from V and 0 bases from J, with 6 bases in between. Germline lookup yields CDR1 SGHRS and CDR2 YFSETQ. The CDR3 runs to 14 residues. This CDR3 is CASSLGAMNTEAFF. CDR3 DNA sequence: TGCGCCAGCAGCTTGGGCGCGATGAACACTGAAGCTTTCTTT.

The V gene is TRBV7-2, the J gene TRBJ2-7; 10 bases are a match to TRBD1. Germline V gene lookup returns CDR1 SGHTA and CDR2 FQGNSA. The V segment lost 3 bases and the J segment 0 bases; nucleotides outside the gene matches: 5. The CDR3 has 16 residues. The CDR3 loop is CASSLTGGVLSYEQYF. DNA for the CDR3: TGTGCCAGCAGCTTGACAGGGGGCGTTCTCTCCTACGAGCAGTACTTC. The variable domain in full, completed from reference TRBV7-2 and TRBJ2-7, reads GAGVSQSPSNKVTEKGKDVELRCDPISGHTALYWYRQSLGQGLEFLIYFQGNSAPDKSGLPSDRFSAERTGGSVSTLTIQRTQQEDSAVYLCASSLTGGVLSYEQYFGPGTRLTVT.

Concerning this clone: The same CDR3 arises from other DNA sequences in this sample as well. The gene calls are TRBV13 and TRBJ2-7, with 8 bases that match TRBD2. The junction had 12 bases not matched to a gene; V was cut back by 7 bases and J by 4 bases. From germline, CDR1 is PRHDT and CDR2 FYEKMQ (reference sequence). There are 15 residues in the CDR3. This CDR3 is CASTSETGGPYEQYF. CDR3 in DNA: TGTGCCAGCACTTCGGAGACGGGAGGGCCGTACGAGCAGTACTTC. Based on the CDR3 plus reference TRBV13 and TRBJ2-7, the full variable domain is AAGVIQSPRHLIKEKRETATLKCYPIPRHDTVYWYQQGPGQDPQFLISFYEKMQSDKGSIPDRFSAQQFSDYHSELNMSSLELGDSALYFCASTSETGGPYEQYFGPGTRLTVT.

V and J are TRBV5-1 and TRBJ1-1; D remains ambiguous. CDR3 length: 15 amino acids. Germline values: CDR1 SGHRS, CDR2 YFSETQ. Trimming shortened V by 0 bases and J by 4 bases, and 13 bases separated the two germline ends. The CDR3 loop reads CASSLATQRGTEAFF. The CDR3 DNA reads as TGCGCCAGCAGCTTGGCGACACAACGGGGCACTGAAGCTTTCTTT. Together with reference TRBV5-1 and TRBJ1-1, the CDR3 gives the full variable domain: KAGVTQTPRYLIKTRGQQVTLSCSPISGHRSVSWYQQTPGQGLQFLFEYFSETQRNKGNFPGRFSGRQFSNSRSEMNVSTLELGDSALYLCASSLATQRGTEAFFGQGTRLTVV.

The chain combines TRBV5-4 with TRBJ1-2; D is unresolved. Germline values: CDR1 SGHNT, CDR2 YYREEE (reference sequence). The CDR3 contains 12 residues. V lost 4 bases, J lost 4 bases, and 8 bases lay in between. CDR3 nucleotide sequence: TGTGCCAGCAGCGTGGACGGCTATGGCTACACCTTC. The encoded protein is CASSVDGYGYTF.

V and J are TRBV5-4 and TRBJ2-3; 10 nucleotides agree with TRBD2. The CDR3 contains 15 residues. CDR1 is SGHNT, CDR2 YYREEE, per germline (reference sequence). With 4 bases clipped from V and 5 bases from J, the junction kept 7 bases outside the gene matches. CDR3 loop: CASSVTLAGLDTQYF. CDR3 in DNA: TGTGCCAGCAGCGTTACACTAGCGGGGTTAGATACGCAGTATTTT.

DNA for the CDR3: TGTGCCAGCTCACTTTACAGGGGCACCCTCTACGAGCAGTACTTC. Protein: CASSLYRGTLYEQYF. The chain carries TRBV18 and TRBJ2-7; TRBD1 matches 7 bases. The junction had 9 bases not matched to a gene; V was cut back by 4 bases and J by 3 bases. CDR3 length: 15 residues. Germline values: CDR1 KGHSH, CDR2 LQKENI.

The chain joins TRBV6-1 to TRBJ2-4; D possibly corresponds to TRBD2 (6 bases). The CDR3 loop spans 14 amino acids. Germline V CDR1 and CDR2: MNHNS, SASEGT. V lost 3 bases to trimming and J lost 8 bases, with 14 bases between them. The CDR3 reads CASSDTGTADIQYF. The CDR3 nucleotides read TGTGCCAGCAGTGATACTGGGACTGCGGACATTCAGTACTTC.